This entry lists 21 T cell receptor beta chains sequenced from one sample in a study of OX40 agonist ivuxolimab in advanced cancers. Clones were sequenced by immunoSEQ multiplex PCR, and TCRdb holds only the in-frame ones, with some missing. The sample consists of approximately 65,000 clones, roughly nine tenths of them appearing once. The source was CD4+ or CD8+ T cells sorted from blood, collected in a trial of the OX40 agonist ivuxolimab. The receptors were sampled from an adult with an advanced solid tumor such as melanoma, head and neck, liver or kidney cancer.

The rearrangement uses TRBV18 and TRBJ1-1, with D unclear. This CDR3 has 15 residues. Between the trimmed V and J ends, which lost 3 bases and 4 bases, there was a span of 15 bases. Germline CDR1 is KGHSH and CDR2 is LQKENI. CDR3 nucleotides: TGTGCCAGCTCACCTCGGGAGGACGCGGGCACTGAAGCTTTCTTT. Amino acids: CASSPREDAGTEAFF. Combining the CDR3 with reference TRBV18 and TRBJ1-1 gives the whole variable domain NAGVMQNPRHLVRRRGQEARLRCSPMKGHSHVYWYRQLPEEGLKFMVYLQKENIIDESGMPKERFSAEFPKEGPSILRIQQVVRGDSAAYFCASSPREDAGTEAFFGQGTRLTVV.

The rearrangement uses TRBV18 and TRBJ1-1; tentative D call: TRBD1 (6 bases). The V gene's germline CDR1 is KGHSH and CDR2 LQKENI. V lost 3 bases, J lost 0 bases, and 17 bases lay in between. The CDR3 has 17 residues. The CDR3 sequence: CASSPGQLLIMNTEAFF. CDR3 DNA: TGTGCCAGCTCACCGGGACAACTCTTGATCATGAACACTGAAGCTTTCTTT. The entire variable domain, with the rest obtained from reference TRBV18 and TRBJ1-1, is as follows: NAGVMQNPRHLVRRRGQEARLRCSPMKGHSHVYWYRQLPEEGLKFMVYLQKENIIDESGMPKERFSAEFPKEGPSILRIQQVVRGDSAAYFCASSPGQLLIMNTEAFFGQGTRLTVV.

This clone was counted only a few times. This sequence joins TRBV7-9 and TRBJ2-5; TRBD2 aligns across 14 bases. Germline V gives CDR1 SEHNR, CDR2 FQNEAQ (reference sequence). Unmatched junction bases numbered 13, after V lost 5 bases and J lost 2 bases. This CDR3 comprises 19 residues. The CDR3 bases are TGTGCCAGCAGCCCGGGACTAGCGGGAGCCCCTTCGAATCAAGAGACCCAGTACTTC. Amino acid sequence: CASSPGLAGAPSNQETQYF.

The chain employs TRBV15 and TRBJ1-5; no definite D call. Trimming took off 0 bases at V and 5 bases at J, with 5 bases between the two ends. The CDR3 contains 13 residues. The germline gives CDR1 LNHNV, CDR2 YYDKDF (reference sequence). CDR3 protein: CATSRDLYQPQHF. In nucleotides, the CDR3 is TGTGCCACCAGCAGAGATCTTTATCAGCCCCAGCATTTT.

The genes are TRBV6-1 and TRBJ2-1, with D unclear. The germline V and J ends were trimmed by 5 bases and 3 bases, with 11 bases remaining between them. Germline CDR1 MNHNS, CDR2 SASEGT. The length of the CDR3 is 14 residues. This CDR3 is CASSKEHGYNEQFF. The CDR3 coding sequence is TGTGCCAGCAGTAAGGAACATGGCTACAATGAGCAGTTCTTC.

In regard to this clone: The sample holds other DNA sequences that translate to the same CDR3. The V call is TRBV7-2, the J call TRBJ1-2, with D possibly TRBD1 on 6 matching bases. CDR1 and CDR2 from the germline V gene are SGHTA and FQGNSA. The ends were cut back, 4 bases at V and 4 bases at J, with 10 bases in the middle. This CDR3 comprises 13 residues. CDR3 sequence (DNA): TGTGCCAGCAGCTCCAAAGGGGGCTATGGCTACACCTTC. Translating gives CASSSKGGYGYTF.

The chain links TRBV19 to TRBJ2-1, with D possibly called TRBD1 or TRBD2 (5 bases each). V lost 5 bases to trimming and J lost 2 bases, with 10 bases between them. CDR1 and CDR2 from the germline V gene are LNHDA and SQIVND (reference sequence). CDR3 size: 14 residues. The DNA of the CDR3 is TGTGCCAGTAGTCGCGAGGGGCCCTACAATGAGCAGTTCTTC. This translates into CASSREGPYNEQFF.

This sequence joins TRBV6-5 and TRBJ1-1; 10 bases line up with TRBD1. The CDR3 spans 11 residues. V lost 9 bases to trimming and J lost 10 bases; unmatched junction nucleotides: 5. The germline V gene encodes CDR1 MNHEY and CDR2 SVGAGI. This chain's CDR3 is CARLRDRGAFF. CDR3 coding DNA: TGTGCCAGGCTCCGGGACAGGGGAGCTTTCTTT.

This chain links TRBV6-1 with TRBJ2-7; D remains unclear. This CDR3 spans 13 amino acids. The V end lost 1 base, the J end lost 1 base, and 5 bases lay between the germline ends. Looked up from germline, CDR1 is MNHNS and CDR2 is SASEGT. In nucleotides, the CDR3 is TGTGCCAGCAGTGAAGACAAGTCCTACGAGCAGTACTTC. Protein sequence: CASSEDKSYEQYF.

The chain has TRBV10-3 and TRBJ1-4, with TRBD1 matching over 9 bases. V shed 3 bases, J shed 8 bases, and the junction held 7 bases outside the gene matches. Germline-derived CDR1 and CDR2 are ENHRY and SYGVKD. The CDR3 sequence is 15 residues long. This CDR3 reads CAISDPGTGNEKLFF. CDR3 coding DNA: TGTGCCATCAGTGACCCCGGGACAGGGAACGAAAAACTGTTTTTT.

In this sample, this clone turned up once. The CDR3 nucleotides read TGTGCCAGCAGCTTAGGACAGGGTCGCACCGGGGAGCTGTTTTTT. This translates into CASSLGQGRTGELFF. This sequence joins TRBV11-3 and TRBJ2-2; TRBD1 aligns across 7 bases. Germline CDR1 SGHNT, CDR2 YENEEA. The V gene end was trimmed by 1 base and the J gene end by 4 bases; junction bases not matched to a gene: 3. The CDR3 sequence is 15 residues long.

V gene TRBV28 combines with J gene TRBJ2-7, with D maybe TRBD1 (5 bases). There are 16 residues in the CDR3. V lost 6 bases and J lost 3, with 21 bases in between. Looked up from germline, CDR1 is MDHEN and CDR2 is SYDVKM. The CDR3 reads CASRLLLEGGHYEQYF. CDR3 nucleotides: TGTGCCAGCAGACTCCTCCTGGAAGGCGGACACTACGAGCAGTACTTC.

The J gene is TRBJ2-3, the V gene TRBV4-3, with D perhaps assigned TRBD1 or TRBD2 (7 bases each). There are 16 residues in the CDR3. Germline assignment: CDR1 LGHNA and CDR2 YSLEER. V was trimmed by 0 bases and J by 2 bases, leaving 12 bases between them. CDR3 nucleotide sequence: TGCGCCAGCAGCCAAGATCCAGGGGGGGACACAGATACGCAGTATTTT. The encoded protein is CASSQDPGGDTDTQYF.

This sequence joins TRBV15 and TRBJ2-1; perhaps D is TRBD1 or TRBD2 (5 bases each). The germline V gene encodes CDR1 LNHNV and CDR2 YYDKDF (reference sequence). V lost 1 base, J lost 8 bases, and 12 bases lay in between. CDR3 size: 14 residues. The CDR3: CATSRGYGTDEQFF. Written as DNA, the CDR3 is TGTGCCACCAGCAGAGGGTATGGGACGGATGAGCAGTTCTTC.

The chain is built from TRBV19 and TRBJ2-7; weak D call: TRBD2 (6 bases). Germline V gene data show CDR1 as LNHDA and CDR2 as SQIVND (reference sequence). CDR3 length: 13 residues. Trimming removed 5 bases at V and 7 bases at J, with 15 bases between. Written as DNA, the CDR3 is TGTGCCAGTAGTTCCATGGGGGGAGGAGAGCAGTACTTC. It is translated as CASSSMGGGEQYF.

This chain connects TRBV28 to TRBJ1-5; the match to TRBD1 covers 7 bases. The CDR3 is 13 residues long. The germline CDR1 and CDR2 sequences are MDHEN and SYDVKM. J gave up 3 bases and V 10 bases, and 6 bases lay outside the gene matches. CDR3 DNA: TGTGCCATTCAGACAGGGAACAATCAGCCCCAGCATTTT. Translation: CAIQTGNNQPQHF.

This clone occurred once. The chain couples TRBV5-4 to TRBJ2-1; the match to TRBD2 covers 9 bases. Trimming cost V 0 bases and J 8 bases; bases outside gene matches: 9. The CDR3 spans 16 residues. Per germline, CDR1 SGHNT and CDR2 YYREEE (reference sequence). In DNA form, the CDR3 reads TGTGCCAGCAGCTTGGCAGCGGGAGGCTTAGGCTATGAGCAGTTCTTC. Its translation is CASSLAAGGLGYEQFF. The complete variable domain, with remaining parts taken from reference TRBV5-4 and TRBJ2-1, reads ETGVTQSPTHLIKTRGQQVTLRCSSQSGHNTVSWYQQALGQGPQFIFQYYREEENGRGNFPPRFSGLQFPNYSSELNVNALELDDSALYLCASSLAAGGLGYEQFFGPGTRLTVL.

The chain employs TRBV5-4 and TRBJ1-4; possibly TRBD1 for D (5 bases). The CDR3 is made up of 16 amino acids. V was pared by 4 bases and J by 5 bases, with 18 bases between. Germline CDR1 and CDR2: SGHNT and YYREEE (reference sequence). CDR3 coding DNA: TGTGCCAGCAGCGCCTACCGGGACCGCCGGAATGAAAAACTGTTTTTT. Translated: CASSAYRDRRNEKLFF.

The chain uses TRBV19 and TRBJ2-1; TRBD2 matches 9 bases. The CDR3 covers 14 residues. After removal of 0 bases from V and 10 bases from J, the junction contained 4 bases not matched to a gene. CDR1 and CDR2 from the germline V gene are LNHDA and SQIVND (reference sequence). The CDR3 loop is CASSIDQAGGEQFF. CDR3 coding DNA: TGTGCCAGTAGTATAGATCAGGCGGGAGGGGAGCAGTTCTTC.

The V gene is TRBV9, the J gene TRBJ1-3, with D hard to call. This CDR3 spans 16 amino acids. V was trimmed by 3 bases and J by 2 bases, leaving 15 bases between them. The germline V gene encodes CDR1 SGDLS and CDR2 YYNGEE. CDR3 loop: CASSAPSAIPGNTIYF. CDR3 bases: TGTGCCAGCAGCGCTCCCTCGGCGATACCTGGAAACACCATATATTTT.

The genes are TRBV5-1 and TRBJ2-1; 7 nucleotides match TRBD1. The CDR3 spans 15 residues. The junction had 11 bases not matched to a gene; V was cut back by 3 bases and J by 8 bases. Per the germline V gene, CDR1 is SGHRS and CDR2 is YFSETQ. DNA for the CDR3: TGCGCCAGCAGCTCCCGGGACAGTTTTTTGGATGAGCAGTTCTTC. This encodes CASSSRDSFLDEQFF.